The 30 T cell receptor beta chains below were found in one sample sequenced in a study of vaccination effects on CD4 cells after COVID-19. ViraFEST expansion of antigen-specific CD4+ T cells with viral peptide pools preceded sequencing. It was after around 10 days of culture that CD4+ T cells were isolated. Each participant received a vaccine that was either BNT162b2 or mRNA-1273, given as two doses. Profiled with immunoSEQ multiplex PCR; TCRdb holds only in-frame clones, not every one. The table includes tens of thousands of clones, around four fifths detected once. These receptors have no known antigen. The material was CD4+ T cells from PBMCs cultured with HCoV-OC43 spike peptides, obtained after COVID-19 vaccination. As to subset: HCoV-OC43 spike overlapping peptide pool stimulation. The receptors stem from a human donor who received a COVID-19 vaccine.

The chain carries TRBV27 and TRBJ2-1, with TRBD2 matching 8 bases. The ends lost 2 bases at V and 7 bases at J; junction bases unmatched: 7. Germline values: CDR1 MNHEY, CDR2 SMNVEV (reference sequence). The CDR3 is 15 residues long. The CDR3 sequence: CASSLIAGRGNEQFF. CDR3 coding DNA: TGTGCCAGCAGTTTAATAGCGGGGAGGGGGAATGAGCAGTTCTTC.

The rearrangement uses TRBV5-1 and TRBJ2-2; the match to TRBD2 covers 7 bases. CDR3 length: 17 amino acids. The germline CDR1 and CDR2 sequences are SGHRS and YFSETQ. Trimming cost V 1 base and J 6 bases; bases outside gene matches: 12. CDR3 bases: TGCGCCAGCAGCTTGTGGGGGATGGCGGGGGATCCCGGGGAGCTGTTTTTT. Protein sequence: CASSLWGMAGDPGELFF.

The V gene is TRBV19, the J gene TRBJ2-1, with D possibly TRBD2 on 7 matching bases. The CDR3 covers 17 residues. V shed 1 base and J shed 1 base, with 14 bases lying between them. The germline V gene encodes CDR1 LNHDA and CDR2 SQIVND (reference sequence). CDR3 protein: CASSIAQGRGSYNEQFF. CDR3 DNA sequence: TGTGCCAGTAGTATAGCCCAGGGGCGGGGGTCCTACAATGAGCAGTTCTTC.

On this clone itself: The identical CDR3 is also encoded by other nucleotide sequences in the sample. The V and J genes are TRBV7-9 and TRBJ1-5; D is unclear. V gave up 3 bases and J gave up 1 base, with 1 base separating them. Looked up from germline, CDR1 is SEHNR and CDR2 is FQNEAQ (reference sequence). The CDR3 sequence is 12 residues long. The CDR3 region has the DNA TGTGCCAGCAGCTTCAGCAATCAGCCCCAGCATTTT. This encodes CASSFSNQPQHF.

The gene calls are TRBV3-1 (or the pseudogene TRBV3-2) and TRBJ1-1, with 9 bases identical to TRBD1. The length of the CDR3 is 15 residues. CDR1 is LGHDT, CDR2 YNNKEL, per germline (reference sequence). The junction had 6 bases not matched to a gene; V was cut back by 4 bases and J by 3 bases. The CDR3 sequence is CASSRRDREDTEAFF. In DNA form, the CDR3 reads TGTGCCAGCAGCCGTCGGGACAGGGAGGACACTGAAGCTTTCTTT.

This clone occurred once. The rearrangement joins TRBV19 to TRBJ2-6, with 8 bases lining up with TRBD1. The V segment lost 10 bases and the J segment 2 bases; nucleotides outside the gene matches: 13. The CDR3 is 17 residues long. From germline, CDR1 is LNHDA and CDR2 SQIVND (reference sequence). The CDR3 region is CATTTRQGQAGANVLTF. The CDR3, as DNA: TGTGCCACTACGACCCGACAGGGGCAGGCTGGGGCCAACGTCCTGACTTTC.

V gene TRBV18 combines with J gene TRBJ1-1; 9 bases are a match to TRBD1. The trim removed 6 bases at V and 4 bases at J, leaving 6 bases unmatched. The CDR3 runs to 14 residues. From germline, CDR1 is KGHSH and CDR2 LQKENI. The CDR3 region has the DNA TGTGCCAGCTCCCGTGACAGGGGGATCACTGAAGCTTTCTTT. Amino acid sequence: CASSRDRGITEAFF.

J is TRBJ1-2 and V is TRBV5-1; possible D gene TRBD1, 5 bases. The CDR3 totals 13 residues. Trimming took 4 bases from V and 2 from J, leaving 9 bases between them. CDR1 and CDR2 (germline): SGHRS, YFSETQ. CDR3 nucleotide sequence: TGCGCCAGCAGCCTGGACACGAACTATGGCTACACCTTC. Protein: CASSLDTNYGYTF.

This chain connects TRBV9 to TRBJ1-1, with a tentative D call TRBD1 (5 bases). Trimming left V 3 bases short and J 1 base short, with 7 bases between. The germline CDR1 and CDR2 sequences are SGDLS and YYNGEE. The CDR3 spans 13 residues. The CDR3 is CASSADRNTEAFF. CDR3 DNA sequence: TGTGCCAGCAGCGCAGACAGGAACACTGAAGCTTTCTTT.

The V gene is TRBV6-5, the J gene TRBJ1-1, with a possible D match to TRBD1 (5 bases). The V gene's germline CDR1 is MNHEY and CDR2 SVGAGI. Trimming removed 11 bases at V and 3 bases at J, with 13 bases between. CDR3 length: 12 amino acids. In nucleotides, the CDR3 is TGTGCCTCCAGGGAGCGGTACACTGAAGCTTTCTTT. Translation: CASRERYTEAFF.

The CDR3 loop is CATSESLLARGDTQYF. DNA for the CDR3: TGTGCCACCAGTGAGTCCCTACTTGCCCGGGGGGATACGCAGTATTTT. V is TRBV24-1 and J is TRBJ2-3; the D gene is possibly TRBD2 (6 bases). Trimming left V 4 bases short and J 6 bases short, with 19 bases between. Germline CDR1 is KGHDR and CDR2 is SFDVKD. The CDR3 extends over 16 amino acids.

This chain connects TRBV5-6 to TRBJ2-5; D is ambiguous. V lost 0 bases and J lost 5, with 8 bases in between. The CDR3 is 13 amino acids. Germline assignment: CDR1 SGHDT and CDR2 YYEEEE. Written as DNA, the CDR3 is TGTGCCAGCAGCTTGGCCCGAACGGAGACCCAGTACTTC. It yields the protein CASSLARTETQYF.

The chain is built from TRBV13 and TRBJ2-4; the D gene is possibly TRBD2 (5 bases). The CDR3 loop spans 16 amino acids. Germline V gene data show CDR1 as PRHDT and CDR2 as FYEKMQ (reference sequence). With 5 bases removed from V and 1 base from J, the gap between germline ends came to 15 bases. The CDR3 DNA reads TGTGCCAGCAGCAATCACGAGCCGGGGGCCAAAAACATTCAGTACTTC. The encoded protein is CASSNHEPGAKNIQYF.

The chain has TRBV7-3 and TRBJ2-2; TRBD2 aligns across 9 bases. In germline, CDR1 is SGHTA, CDR2 FQGTGA. The J segment lost 6 bases and the V segment lost 5 bases, leaving 4 bases of the junction unmatched. The CDR3 extends over 14 amino acids. The CDR3 DNA reads TGTGCCAGCAGCACGGCGGGGGGGGCCGGGGAGCTGTTTTTT. Amino acid sequence: CASSTAGGAGELFF.

The chain carries TRBV4-1 and TRBJ2-3; no clear D gene. This CDR3 spans 13 amino acids. Trimming left V 8 bases short and J 1 base short, with 10 bases between. Germline CDR1 MGHRA, CDR2 YSYEKL. The CDR3 is CASGPWGTDTQYF. CDR3 sequence (DNA): TGCGCCAGCGGGCCCTGGGGCACAGATACGCAGTATTTT.

This chain links TRBV10-3 with TRBJ2-2; a possible D gene is TRBD2 (6 bases). Germline CDR1 reads ENHRY; CDR2 reads SYGVKD. The CDR3 loop spans 14 amino acids. Trimming cost V 10 bases and J 5 bases, with 17 bases left between them. Written as DNA, the CDR3 is TGTGCCACCTCCACTAGCCCGGGGACCGGGGAGCTGTTTTTT. As protein: CATSTSPGTGELFF.

The chain couples TRBV10-2 to TRBJ2-6, with 8 bases identical to TRBD2. This CDR3 region has 17 residues. Germline-derived CDR1 and CDR2 are WSHSY and SAAADI. The trim removed 3 bases at V and 0 bases at J, leaving 4 bases unmatched. The CDR3 coding sequence is TGCGCCAGCAGTGACCAGCGGGGGACCTCTGGGGCCAACGTCCTGACTTTC. Its translation is CASSDQRGTSGANVLTF.

This clone was observed once. DNA for the CDR3: TGCGCCAGCAGTGGTTCGGGGCCCCCAGATACGCAGTATTTT. It codes for CASSGSGPPDTQYF. The chain uses TRBV5-1 and TRBJ2-3; D tentatively fits TRBD1 or TRBD2 (5 bases each). V lost 5 bases and J lost 4, with 14 bases in between. This CDR3 has 14 amino acids. Germline CDR1 and CDR2: SGHRS and YFSETQ.

The CDR3 spells CASSPNPGRRDTEAFF. The CDR3, as DNA: TGTGCCAGTAGTCCAAACCCCGGGCGACGGGACACTGAAGCTTTCTTT. This chain links TRBV19 with TRBJ1-1; D call uncertain. This CDR3 has 16 amino acids. Germline assignment: CDR1 LNHDA and CDR2 SQIVND (reference sequence). V dropped 5 bases and J dropped 3 bases, with 19 bases sitting between them.

J is TRBJ2-4 and V is TRBV29-1; possible D gene TRBD1, 7 bases. Per germline, CDR1 SQVTM and CDR2 ANQGSEA. The CDR3 sequence is 13 residues long. V was trimmed by 7 bases and J by 8 bases, leaving 18 bases between them. The CDR3 coding sequence is TGCAGCGCCACAGGGGCGGAGGGAGACATTCAGTACTTC. It is translated as CSATGAEGDIQYF.

The CDR3 sequence is CASTPDTGELFF. In DNA, the CDR3 is TGTGCCAGTACCCCTGACACCGGGGAGCTGTTTTTT. This chain links TRBV19 with TRBJ2-2; no clear D. The CDR3 has 12 amino acids. The ends were cut back, 7 bases at V and 3 bases at J, with 6 bases in the middle. The V gene's germline CDR1 is LNHDA and CDR2 SQIVND (reference sequence). The complete variable domain, with remaining parts taken from reference TRBV19 and TRBJ2-2, reads DGGITQSPKYLFRKEGQNVTLSCEQNLNHDAMYWYRQDPGQGLRLIYYSQIVNDFQKGDIAEGYSVSREKKESFPLTVTSAQKNPTAFYLCASTPDTGELFFGEGSRLTVL.

The chain carries TRBV7-9 and TRBJ2-1; tentative D call: TRBD2 (6 bases). From germline, CDR1 is SEHNR and CDR2 FQNEAQ (reference sequence). Between the trimmed V and J ends, which lost 5 bases and 9 bases, there was a span of 17 bases. This CDR3 spans 14 amino acids. Written as DNA, the CDR3 is TGTGCCAGCAGCCAGTCTCGTCGGGAGAGTGAGCAGTTCTTC. Protein: CASSQSRRESEQFF.

This rearrangement joins TRBV28 to TRBJ2-7, with 7 positions matching TRBD1. Germline V lookup: CDR1 MDHEN, CDR2 SYDVKM. Trimming cost V 5 bases and J 3 bases; bases outside gene matches: 7. This CDR3 has 14 residues. This CDR3 is CASSPGDSYYEQYV. The CDR3 nucleotides are TGTGCCAGCAGTCCAGGGGACAGTTACTACGAGCAGTACGTC.

This chain links TRBV29-1 with TRBJ1-5, with 8 bases aligning to TRBD1. The CDR3 length is 13 residues. J gave up 3 bases and V 6 bases, and 4 bases lay outside the gene matches. CDR1 and CDR2 (germline): SQVTM, ANQGSEA. CDR3 loop: CSVGQGPNQPQHF. CDR3 DNA: TGCAGCGTCGGACAGGGCCCCAATCAGCCCCAGCATTTT.

This clone was seen only a few times. The rearrangement links TRBV29-1 to TRBJ1-4, with TRBD1 as a possible D gene (6 bases). Germline lookup yields CDR1 SQVTM and CDR2 ANQGSEA. The CDR3 extends over 13 amino acids. The ends were cut back, 6 bases at V and 11 bases at J, with 19 bases in the middle. The CDR3 protein is CSVSSGGRGKLFF. CDR3 DNA sequence: TGCAGCGTATCAAGTGGGGGGCGCGGGAAACTGTTTTTT. Filled out from reference TRBV29-1 and TRBJ1-4, the complete variable domain reads SAVISQKPSRDICQRGTSLTIQCQVDSQVTMMFWYRQQPGQSLTLIATANQGSEATYESGFVIDKFPISRPNLTFSTLTVSNMSPEDSSIYLCSVSSGGRGKLFFGSGTQLSVL.

J is TRBJ2-7 and V is TRBV12-3 or TRBV12-4; D gene ambiguous. V gave up 2 bases and J gave up 0 bases, with 5 bases separating them. The CDR3 runs to 13 residues. CDR3 sequence reads: CASSLTVSYEQYV. The CDR3 bases are TGTGCCAGCAGTTTAACAGTCTCCTACGAGCAGTACGTC.

This clone was observed a few times. The chain has TRBV7-7 and TRBJ2-1, with D perhaps matching TRBD1 or TRBD2 (5 bases each). The V end lost 4 bases, the J end lost 7 bases, and 11 bases lay between the germline ends. In germline, CDR1 is SSHAT, CDR2 FNYEAQ (reference sequence). This CDR3 contains 13 residues. CDR3 sequence: CASSSTGGNEQFF. In DNA form, the CDR3 reads TGTGCCAGCAGCTCGACTGGGGGTAATGAGCAGTTCTTC.

This clone has more than one count but fewer than ten. The rearrangement links TRBV7-2 to TRBJ2-3; D remains ambiguous. V was shortened by 8 bases and J by 4 bases, with 16 bases between the two germline ends. This CDR3 comprises 14 residues. Germline CDR1 is SGHTA and CDR2 is FQGNSA. The chain's CDR3 is CASHKTGPADTQYF. In DNA form, the CDR3 reads TGTGCCAGCCACAAAACGGGCCCCGCAGATACGCAGTATTTT.

The rearrangement uses TRBV5-6 and TRBJ2-6, with D perhaps matching TRBD1 or TRBD2 (5 bases each). From germline, CDR1 is SGHDT and CDR2 YYEEEE. CDR3 length: 15 residues. V dropped 6 bases and J dropped 3 bases, with 13 bases sitting between them. The CDR3 reads CASIERGVGANVLTF. The CDR3, as DNA: TGTGCCAGCATCGAGAGGGGCGTTGGGGCCAACGTCCTGACTTTC.

The V and J genes are TRBV7-2 and TRBJ1-2; D remains unclear. CDR3 size: 15 residues. CDR1 SGHTA and CDR2 FQGNSA come from the germline V gene. With 4 bases removed from V and 5 bases from J, the gap between germline ends came to 17 bases. DNA for the CDR3: TGTGCCAGCAGCTCACCGGGCCAGGATCTTTATGGCTACACCTTC. Its translation: CASSSPGQDLYGYTF.